Listed here are 13 T cell receptor beta chains from one sample, sequenced in a study of cytomegalovirus exposure and HLA in healthy donors. The primer mix had 60 Vbeta and 13 Jbeta primers. The data were produced by immunoSEQ multiplex PCR, yet TCRdb's version contains in-frame clones alone and is incomplete. This sample has about 140,000 clones, with approximately 71% found just once. Material: PBMCs. The receptors here all came from a man aged 35-49 years in good health and CMV-seronegative.

The CDR3 DNA follows: TGTGCCAGCAGCCCAGACAGGGTATCGTACGAGCAGTACTTC. It yields the protein CASSPDRVSYEQYF. The J gene is TRBJ2-7, the V gene TRBV7-7; 7 bases align to TRBD1. CDR3 length equals 14 residues. Germline CDR1 and CDR2: SSHAT and FNYEAQ (reference sequence). With 5 bases clipped from V and 4 bases from J, the junction kept 8 bases outside the gene matches. The complete variable domain, with remaining parts taken from reference TRBV7-7 and TRBJ2-7, reads GAGVSQSPRYKVTKRGQDVTLRCDPISSHATLYWYQQALGQGPEFLTYFNYEAQPDKSGLPSDRFSAERPEGSISTLTIQRTEQRDSAMYRCASSPDRVSYEQYFGPGTRLTVT.

The CDR3 DNA reads as TGCGCCAGCAGCTTGGCAGCTCGGGAGGGTGACTATGGCTACACCTTC. It codes for CASSLAAREGDYGYTF. The rearrangement uses TRBV5-1 and TRBJ1-2, with no clear D. The V end lost 0 bases, the J end lost 3 bases, and 15 bases lay between the germline ends. The CDR3 contains 16 residues. Germline V gives CDR1 SGHRS, CDR2 YFSETQ.

The chain uses TRBV27 and TRBJ2-3, with 10 nucleotides matching TRBD2. The CDR3 length is 16 residues. The germline CDR1 and CDR2 sequences are MNHEY and SMNVEV (reference sequence). Trimming took 2 bases from V and 1 from J; bases not matched to a gene: 3. CDR3 sequence reads: CASSLRLAGGTDTQYF. In DNA form, the CDR3 reads TGTGCCAGCAGTTTACGGCTAGCGGGGGGCACAGATACGCAGTATTTT.

The V call is TRBV9, the J call TRBJ2-1, with 13 bases matching TRBD2. Germline CDR1 SGDLS, CDR2 YYNGEE. CDR3 length: 19 amino acids. The V gene end was trimmed by 2 bases and the J gene end by 2 bases; junction bases not matched to a gene: 10. The CDR3 DNA reads TGTGCCAGCAGCGTGAGACTAGCGGGGGGCCCAGATACCTACAATGAGCAGTTCTTC. It encodes CASSVRLAGGPDTYNEQFF. The whole variable domain, remainder taken from reference TRBV9 and TRBJ2-1, is DSGVTQTPKHLITATGQRVTLRCSPRSGDLSVYWYQQSLDQGLQFLIQYYNGEERAKGNILERFSAQQFPDLHSELNLSSLELGDSALYFCASSVRLAGGPDTYNEQFFGPGTRLTVL.

V is TRBV6-6 and J is TRBJ2-7; 10 bases are shared with TRBD2. Germline V gives CDR1 MNHNY, CDR2 SVGAGI (reference sequence). Unmatched junction bases numbered 7, after V lost 2 bases and J lost 3 bases. This CDR3 comprises 16 residues. The CDR3 nucleotides are TGTGCCAGCAGTTACGGAAGCGGGGGGGTCCTCTACGAGCAGTACTTC. It specifies CASSYGSGGVLYEQYF.

The chain joins TRBV6-5 to TRBJ1-6, with 7 bases lining up with TRBD1. V shed 6 bases, J shed 8 bases, and the junction held 4 bases outside the gene matches. This CDR3 is 13 amino acids long. Germline CDR1 MNHEY, CDR2 SVGAGI. In DNA, the CDR3 is TGTGCCAGCAGGACAGGGTGGGATTCACCCCTCCACTTT. Residues: CASRTGWDSPLHF.

V usage is TRBV4-1 and J usage is TRBJ2-5; TRBD1 aligns across 8 bases. The J call may be wrong; the DNA end is better matched by TRBJ2-7. The germline gives CDR1 MGHRA, CDR2 YSYEKL. This CDR3 spans 14 amino acids. CDR3 DNA: TGCGCCAGCAGCCACCCTGGACAGGGCTACGAGCAGTACTTC. Its translation is CASSHPGQGYEQYF.

The CDR3 DNA follows: TGTGCCAGCAGCCAAGAAGGAGCAGCGTTTTCCTACGAGCAGTACTTC. Residues: CASSQEGAAFSYEQYF. This chain connects TRBV4-2 to TRBJ2-7; D is unresolved. Per germline, CDR1 LGHNA and CDR2 YNFKEQ. The CDR3 has 16 amino acids. V lost 0 bases to trimming and J lost 1 base, with 13 bases between them.

The chain joins TRBV6-5 to TRBJ2-7, with a possible D match to TRBD1 (6 bases). The CDR3 totals 14 residues. The germline V gene has CDR1 MNHEY and CDR2 SVGAGI. Trimming removed 8 bases from V and 0 bases from J, with 14 bases in between. The CDR3 DNA is TGTGCCAGCTTCGAGGGGGACCTCTCCTACGAGCAGTACTTC. Amino acid sequence: CASFEGDLSYEQYF.

The V and J genes are TRBV9 and TRBJ1-2, with unresolved D. V was pared by 3 bases and J by 4 bases, with 16 bases between. This CDR3 comprises 15 residues. Per germline, CDR1 SGDLS and CDR2 YYNGEE. CDR3 DNA: TGTGCCAGCAGCGCCACTAGCCACCTTGGCTATGGCTACACCTTC. Amino acid sequence: CASSATSHLGYGYTF.

The chain employs TRBV9 and TRBJ2-3; 11 bases are a match to TRBD2. Germline V gives CDR1 SGDLS, CDR2 YYNGEE. The V and J ends lost 4 bases and 4 bases, in that order; junction bases with no gene match: 5. The CDR3 totals 15 residues. Here the CDR3 DNA reads TGTGCCAGCAGCCTTAGCGGGGGGGGTTCAGATACGCAGTATTTT. Residues: CASSLSGGGSDTQYF.

V and J are TRBV11-1 and TRBJ1-2; D remains unclear. V lost 5 bases to trimming and J lost 8 bases, with 12 bases between them. CDR1 SGHAT and CDR2 FQDESV come from the germline V gene (reference sequence). This CDR3 comprises 12 residues. The DNA for the CDR3 is TGTGCCAGCAGCCCCACCGGGAGGGGCTACACCTTC. This gives the protein CASSPTGRGYTF.

The chain combines TRBV11-2 with TRBJ1-1; possible D gene TRBD1, 5 bases. The CDR3 consists of 15 residues. Germline-derived CDR1 and CDR2 are SGHAT and FQNNGV. Between the trimmed V and J ends, which lost 4 bases and 0 bases, there was a span of 12 bases. CDR3 in amino acids: CASSSGVGLNTEAFF. The CDR3 nucleotides read TGTGCCAGCAGCTCGGGGGTGGGACTGAACACTGAAGCTTTCTTT. Full variable domain (missing parts from reference TRBV11-2 and TRBJ1-1): EAGVAQSPRYKIIEKRQSVAFWCNPISGHATLYWYQQILGQGPKLLIQFQNNGVVDDSQLPKDRFSAERLKGVDSTLKIQPAKLEDSAVYLCASSSGVGLNTEAFFGQGTRLTVV.